Each of the 13 T cell receptor beta chains below was sequenced from the same sample in a study of cytomegalovirus exposure and HLA in healthy donors. Both 60 Vbeta primers and 13 Jbeta primers went into the PCR. TCRdb's table, derived via immunoSEQ multiplex PCR, lists solely in-frame clones and lacks some. The data contain 55,000 to 70,000 clones, 65% to 75% of them singletons. Sequenced input: PBMCs. The receptors shown here come from a woman in her fifties or sixties in good health and CMV-seropositive.

The gene calls are TRBV5-1 and TRBJ1-2, with unresolved D. The CDR3 loop spans 12 amino acids. Deletions cut 0 bases from V and 8 bases from J, with 8 bases between. The germline V gene encodes CDR1 SGHRS and CDR2 YFSETQ. The CDR3, as DNA: TGCGCCAGCAGCTTGGAATCAGGAGGCTACACCTTC. It is translated as CASSLESGGYTF.

The chain has TRBV9 and TRBJ1-2; D gene ambiguous. Trimming removed 1 base at V and 8 bases at J, with 12 bases between. The CDR3 runs to 13 residues. Germline V gene data show CDR1 as SGDLS and CDR2 as YYNGEE. CDR3 sequence reads: CASSVTTSVGYTF. In DNA, the CDR3 is TGTGCCAGCAGCGTAACCACGTCGGTCGGCTACACCTTC.

This clone has just one count. J is TRBJ1-2 and V is TRBV7-9; D gene unclear. The V end lost 4 bases, the J end lost 5 bases, and 8 bases lay between the germline ends. The CDR3 has 12 amino acids. Germline V CDR1 and CDR2: SEHNR, FQNEAQ (reference sequence). The CDR3 region is CASSSHGYGYTF. Here the CDR3 DNA reads TGTGCCAGCAGCTCCCACGGTTATGGCTACACCTTC.

V gene TRBV7-3 combines with J gene TRBJ1-1, with D maybe TRBD1 (5 bases). Trimming shortened V by 4 bases and J by 3 bases, and 9 bases separated the two germline ends. The germline CDR1 and CDR2 sequences are SGHTA and FQGTGA. The CDR3 has 13 amino acids. CDR3 loop: CASSSRVDTEAFF. CDR3 sequence (DNA): TGTGCCAGCAGCTCCAGGGTGGACACTGAAGCTTTCTTT. Full variable domain (missing parts from reference TRBV7-3 and TRBJ1-1): GAGVSQTPSNKVTEKGKYVELRCDPISGHTALYWYRQSLGQGPEFLIYFQGTGAADDSGLPNDRFFAVRPEGSVSTLKIQRTERGDSAVYLCASSSRVDTEAFFGQGTRLTVV.

This chain uses TRBV18 with TRBJ1-1; perhaps TRBD1 as D (5 bases). Trimming stripped 5 bases from V and 1 base from J, with 8 bases between. The CDR3 contains 13 residues. CDR1 KGHSH and CDR2 LQKENI come from the germline V gene. CDR3 coding DNA: TGTGCCAGCTCATTCGGACAGAACACTGAAGCTTTCTTT. This codes for CASSFGQNTEAFF.

The genes are TRBV5-6 and TRBJ2-3, with D possibly TRBD2 on 6 matching bases. Germline V gives CDR1 SGHDT, CDR2 YYEEEE. V was shortened by 0 bases and J by 0 bases, with 8 bases between the two germline ends. This CDR3 is 15 amino acids long. The CDR3 here is CASSLGGTSTDTQYF. The DNA for the CDR3 is TGTGCCAGCAGCTTGGGCGGGACTAGCACAGATACGCAGTATTTT.

This clone was seen a handful of times. The genes are TRBV7-6 and TRBJ2-6; 12 bases are shared with TRBD1. The V gene end was trimmed by 2 bases and the J gene end by 4 bases; junction bases not matched to a gene: 3. Germline-derived CDR1 and CDR2 are SGHVS and FNYEAQ. This CDR3 has 17 residues. CDR3 in DNA: TGTGCCAGCAGCTTAATGGGACAGGGGGCCGGGGCCAACGTCCTGACTTTC. Translation gives CASSLMGQGAGANVLTF.

This clone appeared once. V is TRBV7-3 and J is TRBJ2-1; a weak D match, TRBD2 (6 bases). The CDR3 totals 14 residues. The V end was cut by 5 bases, the J end by 5 bases, with 13 bases between. Germline lookup yields CDR1 SGHTA and CDR2 FQGTGA. CDR3 sequence reads: CASSLGGANNEQFF. The CDR3 DNA sequence: TGTGCCAGCAGCCTCGGCGGGGCTAACAATGAGCAGTTCTTC.

This chain connects TRBV30 to TRBJ2-5; 12 nucleotides line up with TRBD2. The CDR3 extends over 13 amino acids. Germline CDR1 GTSNPN, CDR2 SVGIG (reference sequence). Unmatched junction bases numbered 1, after V lost 3 bases and J lost 5 bases. CDR3: CAWRLAGGETQYF. The DNA for the CDR3 is TGTGCCTGGAGGCTAGCGGGGGGGGAGACCCAGTACTTC. Drawing the rest from reference TRBV30 and TRBJ2-5, the complete variable domain is SQTIHQWPATLVQPVGSPLSLECTVEGTSNPNLYWYRQAAGRGLQLLFYSVGIGQISSEVPQNLSASRPQDRQFILSSKKLLLSDSGFYLCAWRLAGGETQYFGPGTRLLVL.

The chain uses TRBV30 and TRBJ1-3; possibly TRBD1 for D (6 bases). The CDR3 length is 15 residues. With 8 bases removed from V and 0 bases from J, the gap between germline ends came to 17 bases. CDR1 GTSNPN and CDR2 SVGIG come from the germline V gene (reference sequence). The CDR3 DNA follows: TGTGCCAGCAACGACAGGTTAAGCTCTGGAAACACCATATATTTT. Its protein is CASNDRLSSGNTIYF.

This clone was counted between two and nine times. The V gene is TRBV5-1, the J gene TRBJ2-7, with D possibly TRBD2 on 6 matching bases. With 2 bases removed from V and 0 bases from J, the gap between germline ends came to 18 bases. Looked up from germline, CDR1 is SGHRS and CDR2 is YFSETQ. The CDR3 covers 17 residues. CDR3 DNA: TGCGCCAGCAGCTTTGGTCCCGGGACTGGCGTCTCCTACGAGCAGTACTTC. This gives the protein CASSFGPGTGVSYEQYF.

The chain combines TRBV27 with TRBJ1-2; D might be TRBD1 (6 bases). Trimming left V 3 bases short and J 1 base short, with 15 bases between. The CDR3 is 16 amino acids. Germline values: CDR1 MNHEY, CDR2 SMNVEV (reference sequence). The CDR3 loop is CASSFRGDILNYGYTF. The CDR3, as DNA: TGTGCCAGCAGTTTCCGAGGGGACATTCTTAACTATGGCTACACCTTC.

The chain links TRBV2 to TRBJ1-1; perhaps TRBD1 as D (6 bases). The CDR3 runs to 13 residues. The V gene lost 3 bases and the J gene lost 11 bases, with 16 bases spanning the gap. Per germline, CDR1 SNHLY and CDR2 FYNNEI. CDR3 amino acids: CASSETLDSHAFF. Written as DNA, the CDR3 is TGTGCCAGCAGTGAGACCCTGGACAGCCACGCTTTCTTT. Full variable domain (missing parts from reference TRBV2 and TRBJ1-1): EPEVTQTPSHQVTQMGQEVILRCVPISNHLYFYWYRQILGQKVEFLVSFYNNEISEKSEIFDDQFSVERPDGSNFTLKIRSTKLEDSAMYFCASSETLDSHAFFGQGTRLTVV.